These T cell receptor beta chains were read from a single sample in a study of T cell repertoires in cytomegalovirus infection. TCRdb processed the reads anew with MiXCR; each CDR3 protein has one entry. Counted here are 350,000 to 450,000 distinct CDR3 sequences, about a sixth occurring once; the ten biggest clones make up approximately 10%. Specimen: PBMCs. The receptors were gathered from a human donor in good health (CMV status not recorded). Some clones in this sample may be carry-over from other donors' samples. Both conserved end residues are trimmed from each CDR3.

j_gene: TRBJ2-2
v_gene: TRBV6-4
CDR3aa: ASSEVGATGELF

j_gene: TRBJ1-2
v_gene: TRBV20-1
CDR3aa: SARVPVGAT

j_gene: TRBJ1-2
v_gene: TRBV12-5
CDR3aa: ASGLVRSGGSYGYT

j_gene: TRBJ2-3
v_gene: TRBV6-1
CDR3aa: ASELAGGPSTDTQY

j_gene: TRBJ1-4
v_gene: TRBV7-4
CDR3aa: ASSHHRLNEKLF

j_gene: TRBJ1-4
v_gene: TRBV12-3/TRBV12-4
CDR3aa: ASAFDEKLF

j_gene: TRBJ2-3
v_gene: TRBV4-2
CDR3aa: ASSQSPTDRDTQY

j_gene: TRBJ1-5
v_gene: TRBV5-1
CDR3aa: ASSGTGSEPQH

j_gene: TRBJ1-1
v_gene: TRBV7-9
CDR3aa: ASTQPGNPEAF

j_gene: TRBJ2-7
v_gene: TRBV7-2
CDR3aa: ASSARDRGLEQY

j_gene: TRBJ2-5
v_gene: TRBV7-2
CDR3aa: ASSSRPTNRGETQY

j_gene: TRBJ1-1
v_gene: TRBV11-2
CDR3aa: ASSLVGGETEAF

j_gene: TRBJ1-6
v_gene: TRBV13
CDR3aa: ASSDKKGQGGSSYNSPLH

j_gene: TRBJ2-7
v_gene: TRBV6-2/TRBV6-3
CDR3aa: ASTNLADYEQY

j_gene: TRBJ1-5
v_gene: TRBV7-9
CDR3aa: ASSLEGRQPQH

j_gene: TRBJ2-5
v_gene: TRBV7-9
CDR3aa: ASSPRLLDGPQETQY

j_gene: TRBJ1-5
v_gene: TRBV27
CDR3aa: ASSFGLTGPQH

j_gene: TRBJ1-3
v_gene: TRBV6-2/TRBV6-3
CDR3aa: ASSYLTGPSGNTIY

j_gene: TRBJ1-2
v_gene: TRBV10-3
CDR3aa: AIASTGGKSYT

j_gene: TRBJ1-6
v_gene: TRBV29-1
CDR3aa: SAQSSYNSPLH

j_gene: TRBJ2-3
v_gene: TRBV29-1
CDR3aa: SVARDSEADTQY

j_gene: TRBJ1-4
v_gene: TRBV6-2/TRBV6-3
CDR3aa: ASSSTGGGYEKLF

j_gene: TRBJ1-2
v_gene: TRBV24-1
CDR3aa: ATSDPGIYGYT

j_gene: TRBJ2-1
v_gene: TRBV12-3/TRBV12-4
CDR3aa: ASSSPTSGIPPGSSYNEQF

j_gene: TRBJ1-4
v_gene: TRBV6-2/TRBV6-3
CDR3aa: ATQGATNEKLF

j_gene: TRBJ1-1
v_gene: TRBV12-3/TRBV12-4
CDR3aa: ASSFRQGAPEAF

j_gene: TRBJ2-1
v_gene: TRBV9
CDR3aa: ASSFGSGITLSYNEQF

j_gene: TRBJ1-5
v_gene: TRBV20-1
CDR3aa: SARRQGNQPQH

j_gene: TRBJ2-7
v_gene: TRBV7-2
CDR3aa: ASSLSLQREHEQY

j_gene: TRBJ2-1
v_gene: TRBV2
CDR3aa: ASSGGLKSSYNEQF

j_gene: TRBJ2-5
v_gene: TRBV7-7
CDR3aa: ASSRGTANQETQY

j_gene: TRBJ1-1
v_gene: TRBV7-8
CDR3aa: ASSLQGFTEAF

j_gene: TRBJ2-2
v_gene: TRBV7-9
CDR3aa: ASSFRGRELF

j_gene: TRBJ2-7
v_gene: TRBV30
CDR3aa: AWSITFEQY

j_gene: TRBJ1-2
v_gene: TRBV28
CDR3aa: ASSFSPNYGYT

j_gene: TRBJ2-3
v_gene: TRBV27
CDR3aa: ASSQHPGRITDTQY

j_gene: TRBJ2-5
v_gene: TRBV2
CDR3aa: ASLPGTTETQY

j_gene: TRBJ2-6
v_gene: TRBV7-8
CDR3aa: ASSLGRLGGANVLT

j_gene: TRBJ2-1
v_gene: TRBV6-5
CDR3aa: ASSYFSGPYNEQF

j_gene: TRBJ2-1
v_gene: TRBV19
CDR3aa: ASAKLGARGLYNEQF

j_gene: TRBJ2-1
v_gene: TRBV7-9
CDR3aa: ASSLRRTGNYNEQF

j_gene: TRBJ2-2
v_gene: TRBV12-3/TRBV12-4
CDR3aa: ASKGKNTGELF

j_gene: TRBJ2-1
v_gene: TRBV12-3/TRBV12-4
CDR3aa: ASSSDRGDSYNEQF

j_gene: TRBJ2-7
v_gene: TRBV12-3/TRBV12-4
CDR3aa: ASTYSGRASEQY

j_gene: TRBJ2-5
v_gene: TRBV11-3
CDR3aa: ASSLDGTSPETQY

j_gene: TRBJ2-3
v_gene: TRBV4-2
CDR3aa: ASSGLAGDTQY

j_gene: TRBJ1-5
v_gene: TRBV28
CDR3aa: ASRTRGYSNQPQH

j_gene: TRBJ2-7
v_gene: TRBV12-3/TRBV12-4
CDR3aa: ASSSKAVHSYEQY

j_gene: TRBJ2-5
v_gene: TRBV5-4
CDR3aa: ASSLGTSGGAEETQY

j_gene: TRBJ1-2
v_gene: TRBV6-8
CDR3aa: ASSPGRSPNYGYT

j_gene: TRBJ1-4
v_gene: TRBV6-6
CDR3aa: ASSYSTGGFEKLF

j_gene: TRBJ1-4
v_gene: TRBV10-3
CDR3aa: AISESSRRHEKLF